This TCR beta chain was identified in a study of cytomegalovirus exposure and HLA in healthy donors. From germline, CDR1 is KGHSH and CDR2 LQKENI. V lost 4 bases to trimming and J lost 0 bases; unmatched junction nucleotides: 5. The CDR3 totals 15 residues. Comment on this clone: What it binds is unknown.

Both 60 Vbeta primers and 13 Jbeta primers went into the PCR. Only in-frame clones appear in the TCRdb table, and some are missing; sequencing was by immunoSEQ multiplex PCR. The sample carries 150,000 to 200,000 clones, 65% to 85% recorded once. Study results and caveats: Previous analysis showed most TCR beta V segments were productive about 87% or about 30% of the time. In a later analysis, TCR beta V- and J-gene trimming was associated with a missense DCLRE1C variant. Researchers reported in a later analysis that common viral pathogens appeared linked to several top clusters.

Sequencing was done on a sample of PBMCs. V gene TRBV18 combines with J gene TRBJ1-1, with TRBD1 matching 7 bases. The TCR comes from a man between 18 and 35 years old in good health and CMV-seronegative. DNA for the CDR3: TGTGCCAGCTCACTTCTGGGACAGTTGAACACTGAAGCTTTCTTT. Protein product: CASSLLGQLNTEAFF.